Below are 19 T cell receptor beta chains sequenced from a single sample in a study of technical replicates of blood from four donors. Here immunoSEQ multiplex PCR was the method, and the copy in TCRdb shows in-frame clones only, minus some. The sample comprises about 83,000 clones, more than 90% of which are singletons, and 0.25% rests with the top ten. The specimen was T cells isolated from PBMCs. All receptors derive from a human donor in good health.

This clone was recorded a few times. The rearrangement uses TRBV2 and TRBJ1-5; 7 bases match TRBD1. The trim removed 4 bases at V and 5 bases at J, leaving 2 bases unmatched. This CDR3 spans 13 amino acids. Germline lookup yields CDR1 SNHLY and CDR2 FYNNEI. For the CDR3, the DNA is TGTGCCAGCAGTGCCCAGGGGGATCAGCCCCAGCATTTT. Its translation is CASSAQGDQPQHF. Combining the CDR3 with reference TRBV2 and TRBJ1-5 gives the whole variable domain EPEVTQTPSHQVTQMGQEVILRCVPISNHLYFYWYRQILGQKVEFLVSFYNNEISEKSEIFDDQFSVERPDGSNFTLKIRSTKLEDSAMYFCASSAQGDQPQHFGDGTRLSIL.

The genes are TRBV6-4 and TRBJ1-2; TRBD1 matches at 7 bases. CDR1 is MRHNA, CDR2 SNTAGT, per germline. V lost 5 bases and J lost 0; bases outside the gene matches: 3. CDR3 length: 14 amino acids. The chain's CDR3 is CASSPGTANYGYTF. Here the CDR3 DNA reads TGTGCCAGCAGTCCCGGGACAGCTAACTATGGCTACACCTTC.

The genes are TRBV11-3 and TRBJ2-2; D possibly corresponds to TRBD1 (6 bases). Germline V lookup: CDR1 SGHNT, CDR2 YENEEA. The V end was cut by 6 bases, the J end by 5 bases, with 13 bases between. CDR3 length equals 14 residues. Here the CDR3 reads CASSLSTGTGELFF. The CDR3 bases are TGTGCCAGCAGTCTCTCGACAGGTACCGGGGAGCTGTTTTTT.

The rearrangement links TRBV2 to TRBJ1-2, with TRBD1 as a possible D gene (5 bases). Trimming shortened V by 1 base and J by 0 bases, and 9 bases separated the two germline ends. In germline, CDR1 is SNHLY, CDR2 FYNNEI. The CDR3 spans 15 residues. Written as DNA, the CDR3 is TGTGCCAGCAGTGAAGGGACAAATCCTAACTATGGCTACACCTTC. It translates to CASSEGTNPNYGYTF.

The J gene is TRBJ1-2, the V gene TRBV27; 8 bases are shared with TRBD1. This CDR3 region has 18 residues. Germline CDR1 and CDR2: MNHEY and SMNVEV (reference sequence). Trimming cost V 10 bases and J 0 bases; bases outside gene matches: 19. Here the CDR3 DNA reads TGTGCCACCCAGGGACAGGCTGACAAGGGTGGGGCTAACTATGGCTACACCTTC. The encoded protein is CATQGQADKGGANYGYTF.

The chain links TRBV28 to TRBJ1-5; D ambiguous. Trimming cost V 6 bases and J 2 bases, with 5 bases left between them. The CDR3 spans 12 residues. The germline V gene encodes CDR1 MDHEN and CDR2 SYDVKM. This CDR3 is CASSGGNQPQHF. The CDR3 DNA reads TGTGCCAGCAGCGGGGGCAATCAGCCCCAGCATTTT.

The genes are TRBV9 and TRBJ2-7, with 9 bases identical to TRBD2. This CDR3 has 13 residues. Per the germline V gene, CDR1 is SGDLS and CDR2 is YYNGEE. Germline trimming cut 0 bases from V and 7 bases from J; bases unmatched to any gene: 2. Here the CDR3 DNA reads TGTGCCAGCAGCGTAGGGCTAGCGGGAGAGCAGTACTTC. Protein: CASSVGLAGEQYF.

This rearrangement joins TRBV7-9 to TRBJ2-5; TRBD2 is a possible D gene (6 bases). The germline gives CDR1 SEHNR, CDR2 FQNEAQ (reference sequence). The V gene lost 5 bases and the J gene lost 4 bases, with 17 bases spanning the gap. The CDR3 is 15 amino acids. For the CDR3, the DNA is TGTGCCAGCAGCCCGGGACTGTCCCAATTAGAGACCCAGTACTTC. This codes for CASSPGLSQLETQYF.

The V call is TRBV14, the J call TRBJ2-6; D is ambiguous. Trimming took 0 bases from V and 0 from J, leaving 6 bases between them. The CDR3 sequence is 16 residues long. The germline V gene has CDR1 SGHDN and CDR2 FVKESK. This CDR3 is CASSQEVSSGANVLTF. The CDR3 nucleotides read TGTGCCAGCAGCCAAGAGGTTAGCTCTGGGGCCAACGTCCTGACTTTC.

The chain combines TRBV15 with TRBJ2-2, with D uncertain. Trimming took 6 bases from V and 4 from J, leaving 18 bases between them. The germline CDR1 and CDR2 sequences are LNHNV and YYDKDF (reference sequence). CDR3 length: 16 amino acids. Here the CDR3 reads CATRSSTDHVTGELFF. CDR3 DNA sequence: TGTGCCACCAGGAGCTCTACAGATCATGTCACCGGGGAGCTGTTTTTT.

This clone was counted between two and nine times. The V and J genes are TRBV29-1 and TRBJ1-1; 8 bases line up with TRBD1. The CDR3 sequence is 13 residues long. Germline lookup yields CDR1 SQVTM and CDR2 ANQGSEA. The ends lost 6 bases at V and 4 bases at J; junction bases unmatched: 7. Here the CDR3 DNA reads TGCAGCGTCGAAAGGGGGACAGGCACTGAAGCTTTCTTT. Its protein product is CSVERGTGTEAFF.

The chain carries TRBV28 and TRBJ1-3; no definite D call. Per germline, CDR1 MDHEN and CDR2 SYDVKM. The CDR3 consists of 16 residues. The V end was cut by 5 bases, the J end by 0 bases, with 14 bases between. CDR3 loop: CASSHLAASSGNTIYF. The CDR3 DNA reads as TGTGCCAGCAGTCATTTGGCGGCCAGCTCTGGAAACACCATATATTTT.

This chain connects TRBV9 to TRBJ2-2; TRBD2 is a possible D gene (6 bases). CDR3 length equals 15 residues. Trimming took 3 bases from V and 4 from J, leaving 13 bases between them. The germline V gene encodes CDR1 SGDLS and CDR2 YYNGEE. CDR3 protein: CASSAGLTSTGELFF. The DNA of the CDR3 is TGTGCCAGCAGCGCGGGACTGACGAGCACCGGGGAGCTGTTTTTT.

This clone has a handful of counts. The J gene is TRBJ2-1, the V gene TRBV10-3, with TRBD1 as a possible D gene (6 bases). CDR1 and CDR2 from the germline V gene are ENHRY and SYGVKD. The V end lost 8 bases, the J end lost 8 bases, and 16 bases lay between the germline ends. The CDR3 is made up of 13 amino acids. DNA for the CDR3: TGTGCCATCCGGCACAGGGCGTCGGATGAGCAGTTCTTC. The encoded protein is CAIRHRASDEQFF.

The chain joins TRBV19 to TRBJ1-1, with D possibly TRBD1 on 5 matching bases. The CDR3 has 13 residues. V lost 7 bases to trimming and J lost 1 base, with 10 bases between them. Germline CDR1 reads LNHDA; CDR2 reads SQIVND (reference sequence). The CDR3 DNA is TGTGCCAGTAATAGGGGCTCGAACACTGAAGCTTTCTTT. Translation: CASNRGSNTEAFF.

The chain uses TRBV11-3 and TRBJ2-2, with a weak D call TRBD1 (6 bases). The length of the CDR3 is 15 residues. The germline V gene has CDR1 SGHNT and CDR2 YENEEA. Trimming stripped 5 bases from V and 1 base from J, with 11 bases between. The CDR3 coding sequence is TGTGCCAGCAGCCGACTGACAGGGAACACCGGGGAGCTGTTTTTT. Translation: CASSRLTGNTGELFF.

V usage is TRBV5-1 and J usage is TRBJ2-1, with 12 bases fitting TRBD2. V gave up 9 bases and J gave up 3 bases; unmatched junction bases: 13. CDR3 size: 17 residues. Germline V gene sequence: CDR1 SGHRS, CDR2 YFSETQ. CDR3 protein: CATTLEGTSGFYNEQFF. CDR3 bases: TGCGCCACTACGCTAGAAGGGACTAGCGGGTTCTACAATGAGCAGTTCTTC.

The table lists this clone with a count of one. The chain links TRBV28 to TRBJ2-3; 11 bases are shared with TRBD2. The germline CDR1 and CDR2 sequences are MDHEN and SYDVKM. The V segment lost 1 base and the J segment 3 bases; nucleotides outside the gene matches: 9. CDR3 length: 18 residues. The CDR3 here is CASSLSGGVAGGTDTQYF. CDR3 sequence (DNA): TGTGCCAGCAGTTTATCTGGAGGGGTAGCGGGAGGGACAGATACGCAGTATTTT.

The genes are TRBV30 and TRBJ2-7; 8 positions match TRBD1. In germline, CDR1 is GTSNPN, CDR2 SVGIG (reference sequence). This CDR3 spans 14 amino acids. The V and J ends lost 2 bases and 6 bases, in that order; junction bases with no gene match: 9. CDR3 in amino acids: CAWSTRTGISEQYF. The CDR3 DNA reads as TGTGCCTGGAGTACGCGGACAGGGATTAGCGAGCAGTACTTC.